This TCR beta chain was identified during a study of human T cells and chemical hapten exposure. In this sample, this clonotype turned up many times. V lost 2 bases to trimming and J lost 2 bases, with 11 bases between them. The CDR3 covers 14 residues. Germline-derived CDR1 and CDR2 are SQVTM and ANQGSEA. TCRdb independently ran MiXCR on the RACE reads; one entry per CDR3 protein. The sample shows more than 70,000 distinct CDR3 sequences, about 9% of them seen only once. Time point defined: pre-sensitization, week 0. The treatment: therapeutic diphenylcyclopropenone sensitization with weekly scalp DPC.

The material was whole blood, obtained in connection with sensitization to the hapten diphenylcyclopropenone (DPC). This TCR derives from a middle-aged man with alopecia areata. Some clones in this sample may be carry-over from other donors' samples. The gene calls are TRBV29-1 and TRBJ2-3; tentative D call: TRBD1 (5 bases). Written as DNA, the CDR3 is TGCAGCGTTGAAACAGGAGACAACACAGATACGCAGTATTTT. Protein: CSVETGDNTDTQYF.